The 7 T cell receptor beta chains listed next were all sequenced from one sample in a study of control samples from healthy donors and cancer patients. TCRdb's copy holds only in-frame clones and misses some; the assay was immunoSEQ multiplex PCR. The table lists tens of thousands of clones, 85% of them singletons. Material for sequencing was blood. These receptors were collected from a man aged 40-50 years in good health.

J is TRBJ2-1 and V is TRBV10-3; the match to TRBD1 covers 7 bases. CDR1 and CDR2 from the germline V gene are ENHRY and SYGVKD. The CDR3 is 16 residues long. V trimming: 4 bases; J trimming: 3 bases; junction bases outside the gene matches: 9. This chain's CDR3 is CAISVTGEWDYNEQFF. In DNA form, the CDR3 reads TGTGCCATCAGTGTAACAGGGGAGTGGGACTACAATGAGCAGTTCTTC.

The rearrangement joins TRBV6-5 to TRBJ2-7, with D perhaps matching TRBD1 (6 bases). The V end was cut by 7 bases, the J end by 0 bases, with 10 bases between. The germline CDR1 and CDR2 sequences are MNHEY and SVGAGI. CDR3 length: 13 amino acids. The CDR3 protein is CASNKGDSYEQYF. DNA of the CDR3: TGTGCCAGCAACAAGGGGGACTCCTACGAGCAGTACTTC.

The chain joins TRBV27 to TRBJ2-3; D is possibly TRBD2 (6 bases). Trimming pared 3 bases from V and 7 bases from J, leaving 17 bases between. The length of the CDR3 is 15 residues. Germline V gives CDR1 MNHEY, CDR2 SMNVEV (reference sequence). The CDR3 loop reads CASSFGGTGGYTQYF. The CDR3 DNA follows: TGTGCCAGCAGTTTCGGAGGGACTGGGGGTTATACGCAGTATTTT.

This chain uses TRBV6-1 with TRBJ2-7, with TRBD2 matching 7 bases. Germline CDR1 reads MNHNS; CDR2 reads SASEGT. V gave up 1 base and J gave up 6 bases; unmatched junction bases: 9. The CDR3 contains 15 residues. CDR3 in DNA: TGTGCCAGCAGTGAAGAGGGCGGGAGTGTCTCCGAGCAGTACTTC. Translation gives CASSEEGGSVSEQYF.

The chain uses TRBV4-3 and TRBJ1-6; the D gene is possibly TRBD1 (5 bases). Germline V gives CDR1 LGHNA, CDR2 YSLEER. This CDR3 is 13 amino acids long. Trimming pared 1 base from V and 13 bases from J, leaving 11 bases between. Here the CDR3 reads CASSQGQGRPLHF. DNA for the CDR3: TGCGCCAGCAGCCAAGGTCAGGGAAGGCCCCTCCACTTT.

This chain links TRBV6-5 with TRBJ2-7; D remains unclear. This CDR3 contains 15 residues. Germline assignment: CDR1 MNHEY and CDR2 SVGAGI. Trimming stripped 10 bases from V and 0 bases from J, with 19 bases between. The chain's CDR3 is CATARNALPSYEQYF. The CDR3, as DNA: TGTGCCACAGCACGGAACGCCCTTCCCTCCTACGAGCAGTACTTC.

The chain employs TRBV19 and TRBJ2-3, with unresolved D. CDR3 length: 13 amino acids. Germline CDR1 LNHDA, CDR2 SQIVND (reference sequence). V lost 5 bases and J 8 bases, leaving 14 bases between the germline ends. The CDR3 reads CASSPRPDPTQYF. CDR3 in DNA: TGTGCCAGTAGTCCCCGGCCTGATCCTACGCAGTATTTT.